The next 16 T cell receptor beta chains were all read from a single sample in a study of T-cell reconstitution after alpha-beta-depleted transplantation in children. The TCRbeta library was prepared with unique molecular identifiers. From the PCR reads, TCRdb called clonotypes with MiXCR, one entry per CDR3 protein. This sample has around 530,000 distinct CDR3 sequences, with approximately 32% found just once. This material consisted of PBMCs from the stem cell graft donor, taken from the stem cell graft. The receptors shown here come from a human donor who donated a stem cell graft to a child with aplastic anemia.

V gene TRBV20-1 combines with J gene TRBJ2-1; 13 bases agree with TRBD2. Germline CDR1 DFQATT, CDR2 SNEGSKA (reference sequence). V lost 0 bases and J lost 2; bases outside the gene matches: 1. The CDR3 contains 16 residues. The CDR3 spells CSARDGTSGAYNEQFF. The CDR3 nucleotides read TGCAGTGCTAGAGATGGGACTAGCGGGGCCTACAATGAGCAGTTCTTC.

CDR3 bases: TGTGCCACCAAGGGGAGATCTATAGACACTGAAGCTTTCTTT. Protein: CATKGRSIDTEAFF. This sequence joins TRBV6-1 and TRBJ1-1, with D possibly being TRBD1 (5 bases). The CDR3 is 14 amino acids. Germline V lookup: CDR1 MNHNS, CDR2 SASEGT. V lost 10 bases, J lost 3 bases, and 18 bases lay in between.

The CDR3 DNA is TGTGCCAGCAGCCCGCCCGGACAGCCCTACGAGCAGTACGTC. Its translation is CASSPPGQPYEQYV. The gene calls are TRBV7-9 and TRBJ2-7, with D possibly being TRBD1 (6 bases). The CDR3 contains 14 residues. Germline CDR1 and CDR2: SEHNR and FQNEAQ (reference sequence). V lost 5 bases and J lost 2, with 13 bases in between.

The sample holds a few counts of this clonotype. DNA of the CDR3: TGCAGCGTTCGTCCAGGGTCCAATGAGCAGTTCTTC. This gives the protein CSVRPGSNEQFF. The chain uses TRBV29-1 and TRBJ2-1; the D gene is possibly TRBD1 (5 bases). The CDR3 has 12 amino acids. In germline, CDR1 is SQVTM, CDR2 ANQGSEA. Trimming removed 5 bases from V and 6 bases from J, with 11 bases in between.

This clonotype came up a few times. The rearrangement links TRBV6-1 to TRBJ1-2; D is perhaps TRBD1 (5 bases). The CDR3 has 14 residues. Deletions cut 5 bases from V and 6 bases from J, with 16 bases between. CDR1 and CDR2 from the germline V gene are MNHNS and SASEGT. CDR3 loop: CASSPAGQRHGYTF. The DNA of the CDR3 is TGTGCCAGCAGTCCCGCGGGGCAGCGGCATGGCTACACCTTC.

The sample holds a few counts of this clonotype. The chain links TRBV12-3 or TRBV12-4 to TRBJ1-2; the match to TRBD1 covers 9 bases. The CDR3 covers 13 residues. V shed 3 bases and J 7 bases; nucleotides not matched to a gene: 3. CDR3 region: CASSLDRGFGYTF. In nucleotides, the CDR3 is TGTGCCAGCAGTTTGGACAGGGGTTTTGGCTACACCTTC.

V and J are TRBV5-1 and TRBJ2-7; no clear D. The V gene's germline CDR1 is SGHRS and CDR2 YFSETQ. Trimming removed 0 bases from V and 0 bases from J, with 13 bases in between. This CDR3 has 16 amino acids. CDR3 DNA: TGCGCCAGCAGCTTGGTGGTTGGGGTGAGCTCCTACGAGCAGTACTTC. Translation gives CASSLVVGVSSYEQYF.

V usage is TRBV15 and J usage is TRBJ2-1, with no clear D. The V end was cut by 5 bases, the J end by 9 bases, with 14 bases between. CDR1 is LNHNV, CDR2 YYDKDF, per germline (reference sequence). CDR3 length: 13 residues. The CDR3 is CATSATLSREQFF. CDR3 nucleotides: TGTGCCACCAGCGCCACTCTGAGTCGTGAGCAGTTCTTC.

This clonotype was detected only a few times. The J gene is TRBJ2-2, the V gene TRBV24-1, with 8 nucleotides matching TRBD1. This CDR3 region has 15 residues. Losses at the gene ends were 6 bases for V and 3 bases for J; bases not matched to a gene: 5. CDR1 and CDR2 (germline): KGHDR, SFDVKD. CDR3 sequence (DNA): TGTGCCACCAGTTTTCAGGGGGCGGACACCGGGGAGCTGTTTTTT. Translated: CATSFQGADTGELFF.

CDR3 in DNA: TGTGCCAGCAGCTCAACGACGGAAGACATCACTGAAGCTTTCTTT. It yields the protein CASSSTTEDITEAFF. This chain joins TRBV7-9 and TRBJ1-1; no definite D call. Germline loops: CDR1 SEHNR, CDR2 FQNEAQ (reference sequence). V was pared by 4 bases and J by 4 bases, with 16 bases between. The CDR3 has 15 amino acids. Filled out from reference TRBV7-9 and TRBJ1-1, the complete variable domain reads DTGVSQNPRHKITKRGQNVTFRCDPISEHNRLYWYRQTLGQGPEFLTYFQNEAQLEKSRLLSDRFSAERPKGSFSTLEIQRTEQGDSAMYLCASSSTTEDITEAFFGQGTRLTVV.

This clonotype was observed a few times. V and J are TRBV5-1 and TRBJ2-6; D not certain. In germline, CDR1 is SGHRS, CDR2 YFSETQ. The V gene lost 7 bases and the J gene lost 0 bases, with 8 bases spanning the gap. The CDR3 length is 14 residues. CDR3 residues: CASAESSGANVLTF. CDR3 in DNA: TGCGCCAGCGCCGAAAGCTCTGGGGCCAACGTCCTGACTTTC.

V and J are TRBV6-1 and TRBJ1-1, with unresolved D. This CDR3 has 15 residues. Trimming stripped 5 bases from V and 4 bases from J, with 17 bases between. Germline-derived CDR1 and CDR2 are MNHNS and SASEGT. The CDR3 DNA reads TGTGCCAGCAGTCCTGCTGATGGAGGGCGCACTGAAGCTTTCTTT. Translating gives CASSPADGGRTEAFF.

This clonotype was observed a few times. The genes are TRBV5-5 and TRBJ2-1, with 11 bases identical to TRBD2. Unmatched junction bases numbered 10, after V lost 5 bases and J lost 6 bases. Germline CDR1 reads SGHKS; CDR2 reads YYEKEE (reference sequence). CDR3 length equals 16 residues. CDR3 DNA: TGTGCCAGCAGACAAATACGGACTAGCGGGCGCAATGAGCAGTTCTTC. Encoded protein: CASRQIRTSGRNEQFF.

The chain has TRBV20-1 and TRBJ2-1; TRBD2 matches at 10 bases. V lost 5 bases, J lost 7 bases, and 11 bases stayed unmatched. The CDR3 extends over 15 amino acids. Germline CDR1 reads DFQATT; CDR2 reads SNEGSKA (reference sequence). The CDR3 region is CSAGRAGGIGNEQFF. The DNA for the CDR3 is TGCAGTGCTGGTAGAGCGGGAGGGATCGGAAATGAGCAGTTCTTC.

Only a few counts were recorded for this clonotype. Here the CDR3 reads CASSLAYSGGRGRNTIYF. CDR3 bases: TGTGCCAGCAGCTTAGCTTACTCGGGTGGCAGGGGTCGAAACACCATATATTTT. The chain links TRBV7-2 to TRBJ1-3; the D gene is possibly TRBD1 (6 bases). CDR1 and CDR2 from the germline V gene are SGHTA and FQGNSA. V was clipped by 0 bases and J by 5 bases, with 20 bases between them. The CDR3 totals 18 residues.

In this sample, this clonotype turned up a few times. The rearrangement links TRBV7-2 to TRBJ1-3; 8 nucleotides match TRBD1. CDR1 and CDR2 (germline): SGHTA, FQGNSA. CDR3 length: 15 residues. Losses at the gene ends were 5 bases for V and 3 bases for J; bases not matched to a gene: 6. The CDR3 coding sequence is TGTGCCAGCAGCAAGACAGGGGTTGGTGGAAACACCATATATTTT. As protein: CASSKTGVGGNTIYF.